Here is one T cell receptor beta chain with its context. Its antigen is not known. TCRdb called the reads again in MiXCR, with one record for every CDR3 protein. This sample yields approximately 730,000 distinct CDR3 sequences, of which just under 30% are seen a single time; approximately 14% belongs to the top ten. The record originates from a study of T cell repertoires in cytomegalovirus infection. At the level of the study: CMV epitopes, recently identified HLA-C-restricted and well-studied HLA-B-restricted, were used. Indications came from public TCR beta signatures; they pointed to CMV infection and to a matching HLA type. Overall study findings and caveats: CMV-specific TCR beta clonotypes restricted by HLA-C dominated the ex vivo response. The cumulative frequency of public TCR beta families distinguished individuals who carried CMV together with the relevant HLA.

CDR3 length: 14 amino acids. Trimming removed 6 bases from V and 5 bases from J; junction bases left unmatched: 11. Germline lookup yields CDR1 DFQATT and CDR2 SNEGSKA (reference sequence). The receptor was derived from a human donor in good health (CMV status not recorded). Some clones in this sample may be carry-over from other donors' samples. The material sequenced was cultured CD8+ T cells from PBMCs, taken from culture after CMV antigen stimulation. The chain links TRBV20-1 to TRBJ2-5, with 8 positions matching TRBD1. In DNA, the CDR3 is TGCAGTGCCTCGGGCAGGGGGCTTCCGGAGACCCAGTACTTC. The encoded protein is CSASGRGLPETQYF.